This T cell receptor beta chain was sequenced in a study of cytomegalovirus exposure and HLA in healthy donors. Profiling relied on immunoSEQ multiplex PCR, and the TCRdb table lists in-frame clones only, not all of them. The sample lists about 110,000 clones, under 85% seen once, with 3% to 3.5% in the top ten. This CDR3 region has 15 residues. Germline CDR1 is MNHNS and CDR2 is SASEGT. Trimming cost V 6 bases and J 0 bases; bases outside gene matches: 5. This chain uses TRBV6-1 with TRBJ1-5, with 7 bases matching TRBD1. Sequencing was carried out using PBMCs. This receptor was taken from a woman aged 18-29 years in good health and CMV-seronegative. The CDR3 sequence is CASSETGNSNQPQHF. CDR3 sequence (DNA): TGTGCCAGCAGCGAGACAGGGAATAGCAATCAGCCCCAGCATTTT.